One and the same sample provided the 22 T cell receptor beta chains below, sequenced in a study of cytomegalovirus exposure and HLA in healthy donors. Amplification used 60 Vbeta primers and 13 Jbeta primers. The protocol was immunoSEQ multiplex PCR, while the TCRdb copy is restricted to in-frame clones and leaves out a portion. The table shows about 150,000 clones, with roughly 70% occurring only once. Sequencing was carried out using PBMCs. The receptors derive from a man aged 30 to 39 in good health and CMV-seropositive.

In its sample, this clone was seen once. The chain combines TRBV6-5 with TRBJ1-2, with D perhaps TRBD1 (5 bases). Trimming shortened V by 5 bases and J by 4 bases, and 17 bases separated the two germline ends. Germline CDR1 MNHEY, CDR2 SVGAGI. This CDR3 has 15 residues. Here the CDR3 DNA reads TGTGCCAGCAGTCCCCCAGGGAATCTGGGCTATGGCTACACCTTC. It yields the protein CASSPPGNLGYGYTF.

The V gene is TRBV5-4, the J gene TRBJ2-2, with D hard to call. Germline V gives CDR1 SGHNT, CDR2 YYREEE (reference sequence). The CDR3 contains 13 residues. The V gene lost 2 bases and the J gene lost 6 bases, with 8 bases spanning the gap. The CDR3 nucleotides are TGTGCCAGCAGCTTAGCCTTGGCCGGGGAGCTGTTTTTT. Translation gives CASSLALAGELFF.

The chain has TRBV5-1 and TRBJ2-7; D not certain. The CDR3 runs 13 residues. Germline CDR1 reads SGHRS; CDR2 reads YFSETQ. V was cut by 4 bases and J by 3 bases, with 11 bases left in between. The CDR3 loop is CASSPGLGYEQYF. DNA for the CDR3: TGCGCCAGCAGCCCAGGCCTGGGCTACGAGCAGTACTTC.

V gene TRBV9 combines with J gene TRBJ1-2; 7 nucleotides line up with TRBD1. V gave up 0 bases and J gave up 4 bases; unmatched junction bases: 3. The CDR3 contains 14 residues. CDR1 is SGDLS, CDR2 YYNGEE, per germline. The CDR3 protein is CASSVATGAYGYTF. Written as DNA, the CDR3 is TGTGCCAGCAGCGTAGCTACAGGGGCCTATGGCTACACCTTC.

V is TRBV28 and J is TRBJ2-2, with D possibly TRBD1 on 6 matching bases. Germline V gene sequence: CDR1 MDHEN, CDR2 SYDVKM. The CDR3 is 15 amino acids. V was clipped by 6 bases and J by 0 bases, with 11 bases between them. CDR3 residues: CASSLQGTNTGELFF. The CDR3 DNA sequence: TGTGCCAGCAGCCTACAGGGAACGAACACCGGGGAGCTGTTTTTT.

The DNA for the CDR3 is TGTGCCAGCAGAGCCTTCGGACAGCGTAATGAAAAACTGTTTTTT. It specifies CASRAFGQRNEKLFF. The chain carries TRBV2 and TRBJ1-4; D possibly corresponds to TRBD1 (6 bases). This CDR3 has 15 amino acids. Trimming left V 6 bases short and J 4 bases short, with 15 bases between. Germline V gives CDR1 SNHLY, CDR2 FYNNEI.

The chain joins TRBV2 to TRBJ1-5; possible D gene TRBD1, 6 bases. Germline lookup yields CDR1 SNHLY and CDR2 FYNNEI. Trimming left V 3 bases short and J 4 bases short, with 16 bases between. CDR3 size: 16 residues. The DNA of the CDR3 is TGTGCCAGCAGTGAGGGGGCAGGCAGAGAAAATCAGCCCCAGCATTTT. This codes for CASSEGAGRENQPQHF.

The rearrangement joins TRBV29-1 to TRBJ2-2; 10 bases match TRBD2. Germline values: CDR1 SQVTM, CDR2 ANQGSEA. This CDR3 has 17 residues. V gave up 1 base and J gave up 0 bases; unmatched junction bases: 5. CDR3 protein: CSVEGTSGLANTGELFF. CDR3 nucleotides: TGCAGCGTTGAAGGGACTAGCGGACTAGCGAACACCGGGGAGCTGTTTTTT.

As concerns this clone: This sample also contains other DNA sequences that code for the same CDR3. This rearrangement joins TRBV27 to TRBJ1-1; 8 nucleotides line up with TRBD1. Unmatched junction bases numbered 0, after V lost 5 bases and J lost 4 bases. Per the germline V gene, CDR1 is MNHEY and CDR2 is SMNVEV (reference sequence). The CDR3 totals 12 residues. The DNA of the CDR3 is TGTGCCAGCAGTACAGGGGGCACTGAAGCTTTCTTT. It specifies CASSTGGTEAFF.

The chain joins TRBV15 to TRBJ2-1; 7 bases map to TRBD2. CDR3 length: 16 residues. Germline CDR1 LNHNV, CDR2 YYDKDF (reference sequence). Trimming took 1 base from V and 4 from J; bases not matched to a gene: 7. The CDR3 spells CATSRGSGGTYNEQFF. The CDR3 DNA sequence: TGTGCCACCAGCAGAGGCTCCGGGGGGACTTACAATGAGCAGTTCTTC.

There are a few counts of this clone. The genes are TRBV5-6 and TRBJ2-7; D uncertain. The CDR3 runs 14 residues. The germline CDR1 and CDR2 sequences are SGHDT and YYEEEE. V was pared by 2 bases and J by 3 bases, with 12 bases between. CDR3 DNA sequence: TGTGCCAGCAGCTTAGGTCAGGCGTACTACGAGCAGTACTTC. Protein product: CASSLGQAYYEQYF.

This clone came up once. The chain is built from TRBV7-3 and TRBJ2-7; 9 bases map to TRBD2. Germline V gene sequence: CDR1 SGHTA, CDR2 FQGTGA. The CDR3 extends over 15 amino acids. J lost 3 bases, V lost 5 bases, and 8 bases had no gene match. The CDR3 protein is CASSEGSGGLYEQYF. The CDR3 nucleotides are TGTGCCAGCAGCGAGGGTAGCGGGGGACTCTACGAGCAGTACTTC.

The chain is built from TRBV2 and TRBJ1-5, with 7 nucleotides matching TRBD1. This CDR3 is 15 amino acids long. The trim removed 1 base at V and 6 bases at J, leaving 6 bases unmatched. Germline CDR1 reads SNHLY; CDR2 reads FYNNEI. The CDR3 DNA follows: TGTGCCAGCAGTGAAGTGGGAGCAGGGGGTCAGCCCCAGCATTTT. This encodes CASSEVGAGGQPQHF.

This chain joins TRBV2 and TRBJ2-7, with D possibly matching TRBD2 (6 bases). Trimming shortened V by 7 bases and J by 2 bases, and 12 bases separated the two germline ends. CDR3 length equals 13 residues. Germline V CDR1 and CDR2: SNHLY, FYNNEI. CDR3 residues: CASIPGATYEQYF. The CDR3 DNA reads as TGTGCCAGCATACCGGGAGCCACCTACGAGCAGTACTTC.

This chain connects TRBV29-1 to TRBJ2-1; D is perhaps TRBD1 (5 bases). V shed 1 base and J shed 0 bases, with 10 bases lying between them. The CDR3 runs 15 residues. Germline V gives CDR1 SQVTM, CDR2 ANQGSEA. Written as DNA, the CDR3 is TGCAGCGTTGAAGTCACAGGAAGCTCCTACAATGAGCAGTTCTTC. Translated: CSVEVTGSSYNEQFF.

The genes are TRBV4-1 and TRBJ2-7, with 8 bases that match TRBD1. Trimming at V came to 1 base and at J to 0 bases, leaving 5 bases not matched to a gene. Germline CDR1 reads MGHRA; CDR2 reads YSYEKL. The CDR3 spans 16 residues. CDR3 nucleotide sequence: TGCGCCAGCAGCCAAGTTTCAGGGGGCAGCTCCTACGAGCAGTACTTC. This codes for CASSQVSGGSSYEQYF.

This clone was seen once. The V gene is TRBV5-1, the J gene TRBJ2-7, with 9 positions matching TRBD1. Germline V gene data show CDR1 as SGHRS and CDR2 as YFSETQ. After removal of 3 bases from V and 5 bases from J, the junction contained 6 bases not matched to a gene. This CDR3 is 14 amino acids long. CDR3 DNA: TGCGCCAGCAGCTCCGGGACAGGGTATAACGAGCAGTACTTC. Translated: CASSSGTGYNEQYF.

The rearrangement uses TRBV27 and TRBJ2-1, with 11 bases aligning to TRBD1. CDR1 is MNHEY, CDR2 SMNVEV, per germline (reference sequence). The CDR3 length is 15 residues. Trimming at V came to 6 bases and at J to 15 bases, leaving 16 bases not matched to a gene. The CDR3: CASSQSGTGGRERFF. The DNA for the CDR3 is TGTGCCAGCAGCCAAAGCGGGACAGGGGGTCGAGAGAGGTTCTTC.

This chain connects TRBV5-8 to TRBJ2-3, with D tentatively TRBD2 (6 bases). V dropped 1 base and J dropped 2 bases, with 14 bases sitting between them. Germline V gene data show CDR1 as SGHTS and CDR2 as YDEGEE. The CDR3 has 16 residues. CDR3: CASSLFRGAYTDTQYF. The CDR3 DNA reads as TGTGCCAGCAGCTTGTTTCGCGGGGCTTACACAGATACGCAGTATTTT.

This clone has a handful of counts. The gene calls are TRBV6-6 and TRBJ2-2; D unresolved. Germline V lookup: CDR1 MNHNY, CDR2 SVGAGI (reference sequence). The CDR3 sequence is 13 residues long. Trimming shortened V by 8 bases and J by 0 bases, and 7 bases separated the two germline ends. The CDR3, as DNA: TGTGCCAGCCAACTCGCGAACACCGGGGAGCTGTTTTTT. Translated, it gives CASQLANTGELFF.

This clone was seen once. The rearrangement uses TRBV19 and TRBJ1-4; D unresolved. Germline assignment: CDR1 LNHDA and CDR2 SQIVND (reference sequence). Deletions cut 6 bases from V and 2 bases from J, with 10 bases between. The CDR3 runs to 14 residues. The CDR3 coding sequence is TGTGCCAGTAGCCCAAGCGTTACTAATGAAAAACTGTTTTTT. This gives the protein CASSPSVTNEKLFF.

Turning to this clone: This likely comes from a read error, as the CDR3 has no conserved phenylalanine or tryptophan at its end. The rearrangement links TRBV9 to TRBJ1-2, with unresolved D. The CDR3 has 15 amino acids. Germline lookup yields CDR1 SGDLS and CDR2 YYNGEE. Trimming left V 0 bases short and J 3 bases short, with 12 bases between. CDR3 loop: CASSVGGGLDYGYTL. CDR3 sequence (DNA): TGTGCCAGCAGCGTAGGGGGAGGGCTCGACTATGGCTACACCCTC.